This TCR beta chain stems from a study of CD8+ T cells in alopecia areata (dated by TCRdb to 2016 to 2019). Looking at the study overall: The treated patients, all with moderate-to-severe alopecia areata, were enrolled in an open-label pilot trial of oral tofacitinib given at 5 to 10 mg twice daily. High-throughput TCRbeta sequencing was used to examine T cell clonal expansion in alopecia areata in both the C3H/HeJ mouse model and human patients. The SALT score, which quantifies the percentage of affected scalp surface area, was used to measure disease severity in treated patients. Clonality in the scalp was compared among normal scalp (n=4), patchy alopecia areata scalp (n=8), and alopecia totalis/universalis scalp (n=8). Biopsies were taken from tofacitinib-treated patients at baseline and at 4 and 24 weeks of treatment, and a later scalp biopsy was taken in several of the tofacitinib-treated patients. RNA came from the PAXgene miRNA kit for fixed scalp, the miRNeasy kit for PBMCs, and the RNeasy kit for mouse skin. immunoSEQ multiplex PCR using 35 Vbeta forward primers and 13 Jbeta reverse primers was used to amplify TCRbeta CDR3 regions. On the human side, TCRbeta sequencing was run on scalp tissue and on sorted CD4+ and CD8+ peripheral blood T cells from healthy controls and from alopecia areata patients with either patchy or totalis/universalis disease. Patients received tofacitinib for 6 to 18 months and were then followed off drug for 6 months to check for delayed response and recurrence. Beyond this particular receptor, the publication reports: Scalp TCR repertoire analysis is complicated because resident alphabeta T cells in normal human skin are also sequenced, whereas mouse skin is dominated by gammadelta T cells. Because the treated cohort was small and had only one nonresponder, larger studies are needed to examine links between baseline CD8+ expansion and response. Compared with mice, TCR sequences shared between patients were less clear, possibly partly because of HLA diversity across the patient population. Many expanded lesional clones persisted in scalp and blood during tofacitinib treatment, which may partly explain relapse after stopping treatment. Scalp clonality and the number of expanded CD8+ clones among the top 100 scalp clones were significantly decreased by tofacitinib. Lesional scalp, especially in alopecia totalis/universalis, showed higher clonality and more expanded CD8+ clones than normal scalp, suggesting antigenic drive.

Between the V and J ends, shortened by 4 bases and 7 bases respectively, the junction contains 22 bases. From a lookup of the germline V gene, CDR1 and CDR2 are MNHEY and SVGAGI. The CDR3 sequence holds 16 residues, the cysteine and phenylalanine included. This entry keeps only the CDR3 DNA: 48 bases, framed from base 1. This clone is a singleton in its sample. The antigen this receptor binds is unknown. Base qualities were left out, and no much larger clone turns up one base away. What the time point label conveys for this sample: roughly 27 days on oral tofacitinib. Interpreted using the paper, the treatment or condition label stands for: oral pan-JAK inhibitor, 5-10 mg twice daily. Lesional scalp punch biopsies and peripheral blood were collected from alopecia areata patients. PBMCs were isolated by density centrifugation and stained for CD3, CD4 and CD8, after which CD4+ and CD8+ T cells were sorted on a FACSAria.

The library was generated by the immunoSEQ multiplex PCR assay. For TCR sequencing, RNA was extracted from every sample and reverse transcribed into cDNA to serve as template. First-strand cDNA was synthesized using SuperScript III with a 2:1 mix of oligo-dT and random hexamers. A synthetic immune receptor repertoire was used to assess amplification bias, and residual bias was removed computationally. The study's own analysis went as follows. Raw reads were preprocessed to remove errors, and CDR3 was defined according to IMGT conventions as the region from the conserved cysteine to phenylalanine. To get clonality, Shannon entropy was normalized by log2 of the number of productive unique TCRs and the result was subtracted from 1. Whether each scalp clone was CD4 or CD8 was inferred by checking scalp TCRbeta sequences against the CD4 and CD8 repertoires from sorted blood. This is the immuneACCESS table as TCRdb keeps it, with only in-frame sequences that have V and J called. A part of the clones is gone; compared with another copy, unresolved V genes explain less than half, and the rest is unexplained. The V and J calls and clone size are taken from that table; D and trimming were inferred from the DNA. The sample table shows about 140,000 clones, and 75% to 85% are seen once. The ten largest clones take up 25% of the sample.

The chain employs TRBV6-5 and TRBJ1-2; the D gene assignment is ambiguous. The sample in question was CD8+ T cells sorted from blood, obtained at week 4, from a patient treated with tofacitinib. This clonotype originated in a human donor with alopecia areata. The CDR3 here reads CASSSLPGWVMSGYTF. The DNA sequence reads TGTGCCAGCAGTTCCCTCCCCGGTTGGGTAATGAGTGGCTACACCTTC.